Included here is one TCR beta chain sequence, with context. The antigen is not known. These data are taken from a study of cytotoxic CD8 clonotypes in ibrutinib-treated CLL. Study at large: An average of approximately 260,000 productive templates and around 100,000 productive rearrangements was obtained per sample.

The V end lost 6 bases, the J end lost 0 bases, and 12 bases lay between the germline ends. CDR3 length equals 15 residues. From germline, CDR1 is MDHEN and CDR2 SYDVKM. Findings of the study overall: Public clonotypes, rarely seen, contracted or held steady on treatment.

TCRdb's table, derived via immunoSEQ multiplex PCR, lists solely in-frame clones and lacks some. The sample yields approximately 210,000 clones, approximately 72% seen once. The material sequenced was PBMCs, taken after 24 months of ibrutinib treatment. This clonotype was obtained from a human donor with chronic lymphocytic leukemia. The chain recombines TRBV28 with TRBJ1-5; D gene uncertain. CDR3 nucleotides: TGTGCCAGCAGGATACAGAGATCTAGCAATCAGCCCCAGCATTTT. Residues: CASRIQRSSNQPQHF. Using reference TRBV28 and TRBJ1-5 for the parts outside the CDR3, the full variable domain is DVKVTQSSRYLVKRTGEKVFLECVQDMDHENMFWYRQDPGLGLRLIYFSYDVKMKEKGDIPEGYSVSREKKERFSLILESASTNQTSMYLCASRIQRSSNQPQHFGDGTRLSIL.